The clone carrying this TCR beta chain occurred a few times. The V gene lost 5 bases and the J gene lost 0 bases, with 17 bases spanning the gap. CDR3 length: 18 amino acids. Per germline, CDR1 MNHNY and CDR2 SVGAGI (reference sequence). Described time point: patch test 3, about 24 weeks after DPC sensitization. Regarding treatment: therapeutic diphenylcyclopropenone sensitization with weekly scalp DPC. Sequencing started from total RNA isolated from unfractionated whole blood. This entry is derived from a study of human T cells and chemical hapten exposure. TCRdb reprocessed the RACE reads with MiXCR, giving one entry per CDR3 protein. The repertoire holds over 150,000 distinct CDR3 sequences, with 28% as singletons.

This TCR came from a young woman with alopecia areata. Some clones in this sample may be carry-over from other donors' samples. This specimen was whole blood, taken in connection with sensitization to the hapten diphenylcyclopropenone (DPC). This rearrangement joins TRBV6-6 to TRBJ1-6, with D possibly TRBD1 on 5 matching bases. The CDR3 DNA follows: TGTGCCAGCAGTGAAAGGGGCAGAAAGAGCTCCTATAATTCACCCCTCCACTTT. Its protein product is CASSERGRKSSYNSPLHF.